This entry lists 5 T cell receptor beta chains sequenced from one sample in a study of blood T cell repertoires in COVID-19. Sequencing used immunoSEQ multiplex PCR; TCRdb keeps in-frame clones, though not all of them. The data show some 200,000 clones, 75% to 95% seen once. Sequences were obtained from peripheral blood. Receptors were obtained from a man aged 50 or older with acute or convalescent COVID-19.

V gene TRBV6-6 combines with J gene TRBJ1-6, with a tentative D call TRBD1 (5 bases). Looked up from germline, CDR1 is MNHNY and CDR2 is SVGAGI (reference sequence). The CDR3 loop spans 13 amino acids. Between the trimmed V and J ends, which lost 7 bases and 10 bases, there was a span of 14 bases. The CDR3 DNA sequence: TGTGCCAGCAAGGGGAGGGATGAATCACCCCTCCACTTT. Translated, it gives CASKGRDESPLHF.

The CDR3 here is CASSSHRVGETQYF. CDR3 in DNA: TGTGCCAGCAGTTCCCACAGGGTAGGGGAGACCCAGTACTTC. The chain couples TRBV28 to TRBJ2-5; D is possibly TRBD1 (6 bases). The V end lost 4 bases, the J end lost 5 bases, and 14 bases lay between the germline ends. Germline-derived CDR1 and CDR2 are MDHEN and SYDVKM. The CDR3 sequence is 14 residues long.

In DNA form, the CDR3 reads TGTGCCAGCAGCTTGAGGGACAGTAACTATGGCTACACCTTC. Translation gives CASSLRDSNYGYTF. The chain links TRBV7-2 to TRBJ1-2, with 7 bases matching TRBD1. CDR3 length: 14 residues. CDR1 and CDR2 (germline): SGHTA, FQGNSA. V lost 3 bases, J lost 1 base, and 2 bases stayed unmatched.

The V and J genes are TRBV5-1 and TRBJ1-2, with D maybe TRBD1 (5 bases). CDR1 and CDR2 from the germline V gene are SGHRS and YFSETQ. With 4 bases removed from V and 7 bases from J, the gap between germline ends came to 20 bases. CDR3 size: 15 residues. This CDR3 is CASSSSGTSEAGYTF. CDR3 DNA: TGCGCCAGCAGCAGTTCCGGGACTTCTGAAGCTGGCTACACCTTC. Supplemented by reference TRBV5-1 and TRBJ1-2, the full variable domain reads KAGVTQTPRYLIKTRGQQVTLSCSPISGHRSVSWYQQTPGQGLQFLFEYFSETQRNKGNFPGRFSGRQFSNSRSEMNVSTLELGDSALYLCASSSSGTSEAGYTFGSGTRLTVV.

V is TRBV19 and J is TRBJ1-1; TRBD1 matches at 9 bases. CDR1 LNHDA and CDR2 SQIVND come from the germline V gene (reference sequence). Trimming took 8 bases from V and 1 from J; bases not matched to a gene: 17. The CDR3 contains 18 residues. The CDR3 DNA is TGTGCCAGTGAACAGGGGGCAACGAGGCTTCTAGGGAACACTGAAGCTTTCTTT. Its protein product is CASEQGATRLLGNTEAFF. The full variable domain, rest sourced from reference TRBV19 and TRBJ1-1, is DGGITQSPKYLFRKEGQNVTLSCEQNLNHDAMYWYRQDPGQGLRLIYYSQIVNDFQKGDIAEGYSVSREKKESFPLTVTSAQKNPTAFYLCASEQGATRLLGNTEAFFGQGTRLTVV.